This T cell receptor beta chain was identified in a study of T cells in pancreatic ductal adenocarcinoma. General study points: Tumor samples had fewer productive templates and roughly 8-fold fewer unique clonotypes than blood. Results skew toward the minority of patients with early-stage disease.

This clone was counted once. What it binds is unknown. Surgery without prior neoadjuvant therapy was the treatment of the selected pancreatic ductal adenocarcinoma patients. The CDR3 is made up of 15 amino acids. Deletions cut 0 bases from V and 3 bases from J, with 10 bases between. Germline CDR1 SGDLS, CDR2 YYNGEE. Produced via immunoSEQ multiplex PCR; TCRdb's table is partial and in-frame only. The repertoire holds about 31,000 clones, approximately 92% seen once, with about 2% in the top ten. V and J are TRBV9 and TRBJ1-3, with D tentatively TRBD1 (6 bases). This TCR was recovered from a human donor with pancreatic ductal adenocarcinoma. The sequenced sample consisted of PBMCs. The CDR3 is CASSVGWGLGNTIYF. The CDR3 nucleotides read TGTGCCAGCAGCGTAGGATGGGGGCTTGGAAACACCATATATTTT.